Presented here are 9 T cell receptor beta chains from one specimen sequenced in a study of T cell clonality in common variable immunodeficiency. TCRdb's copy holds only in-frame clones and misses some; the assay was immunoSEQ multiplex PCR. The sample was found to contain around 29,000 clones, and every one recurs. The material sequenced was peripheral blood mononuclear cells. These receptors were taken from a person aged 18 to 70 in good health.

This clone was observed at least ten times. The read ends 3 residues shy of where the CDR3 ends; the end is completed using the germline J gene. The rearrangement links TRBV5-6 to TRBJ2-1; D gene unclear. Deletions cut 4 bases from V and 8 bases from J, with 10 bases between. Germline V gene lookup returns CDR1 SGHDT and CDR2 YYEEEE. The CDR3 is made up of 12 amino acids. CDR3 in amino acids: CASSPRRDEQFF. CDR3 bases read: TGTGCCAGCAGCCCGCGGCGCGATGAG. Variable domain in full (rest from reference TRBV5-6 and TRBJ2-1): DAGVTQSPTHLIKTRGQQVTLRCSPKSGHDTVSWYQQALGQGPQFIFQYYEEEERQRGNFPDRFSGHQFPNYSSELNVNALLLGDSALYLCASSPRRDEQFFGPGTRLTVL.

This clone was counted at least ten times. The CDR3 extends 3 residues past the end of the read, so its final part is completed from the germline J gene. The chain combines TRBV7-2 with TRBJ2-3; 8 nucleotides align to TRBD2. Germline V gene sequence: CDR1 SGHTA, CDR2 FQGNSA. Unmatched junction bases numbered 7, after V lost 5 bases and J lost 3 bases. The CDR3 is made up of 15 amino acids. The CDR3 bases that were read are TGTGCCAGCAGCCCCGCCGGGGGGGGAACAGATACG. Translating gives CASSPAGGGTDT. The full CDR3 sequence reads CASSPAGGGTDTQYF.

This clone occurred many times. Its ends do not fully match the called genes, so a read error is possible. Coverage ceases 3 residues before the CDR3 finishes, and the germline J gene fills in the end. The rearrangement joins TRBV20-1 to TRBJ1-4; 9 bases map to TRBD1. This CDR3 is built from 15 residues. Germline CDR1 is DFQATT and CDR2 is SNEGSKA (reference sequence). CDR3 amino acids: CSTRDPGQGGEKLFF. CDR3 DNA (partial): TGCAGTACTAGAGACCCGGGACAGGGTGGTGAAAAA.

This clone was found many times. CDR3 in amino acids: CASSLVRDRGHEQYF. CDR3 bases read: TGTGCCAGCAGCTTAGTCAGGGACAGGGGTCACGAG. The chain carries TRBV7-3 and TRBJ2-7; 10 nucleotides align to TRBD1. The read comes to an end 3 residues before the CDR3 does, leaving the germline J gene to fill in the end. The CDR3 consists of 15 residues. Trimming took 2 bases from V and 5 from J; bases not matched to a gene: 6. Germline V gene sequence: CDR1 SGHTA, CDR2 FQGTGA.

This clone has a count of ten or more. The CDR3 end is not reached by the read, which stops 3 residues before it; the germline J gene fills it in. The V gene is TRBV19, the J gene TRBJ1-1; 9 bases align to TRBD1. V trimming: 8 bases; J trimming: 6 bases; junction bases outside the gene matches: 10. Germline V gene data show CDR1 as LNHDA and CDR2 as SQIVND (reference sequence). CDR3 length: 14 residues. CDR3 sequence reads: CASQQDRGVAEAFF. The part of the CDR3 DNA that was read is TGTGCCAGTCAACAGGACAGGGGAGTCGCTGAA.

This clone came up many times. Read coverage stops 3 residues before the CDR3 terminus; the germline J gene supplies the remainder. V and J are TRBV20-1 and TRBJ2-7, with 9 bases identical to TRBD2. The CDR3 has 13 amino acids. V shed 5 bases, J shed 3 bases, and the junction held 5 bases outside the gene matches. From germline, CDR1 is DFQATT and CDR2 SNEGSKA (reference sequence). The sequenced CDR3 bases are TGCAGTGCTTACCGCGGGGGGGACTACGAG. As protein: CSAYRGGDYE. The whole CDR3 is CSAYRGGDYEQYF.

Regarding this clone: The read gets to within 3 residues of the CDR3 end, and the germline J gene fills in the rest. This rearrangement joins TRBV7-3 to TRBJ2-3; D uncertain. Germline loops: CDR1 SGHTA, CDR2 FQGTGA. The CDR3 contains 15 residues. The DNA read from the CDR3 is TGTGCCAGCAGCCCCTGGGCCATACTTAAAGAGACG. Its translation is CASSPWAILKET. The CDR3 as a whole reads CASSPWAILKETQYF.

This clone was seen repeatedly, ten times or more. The read ends 3 residues shy of where the CDR3 ends; the end is completed using the germline J gene. The rearrangement joins TRBV11-3 to TRBJ2-2, with 9 bases fitting TRBD2. Germline V CDR1 and CDR2: SGHNT, YENEEA. Trimming took 5 bases from V and 2 from J; bases not matched to a gene: 3. The CDR3 extends over 15 amino acids. CDR3: CASSTGTSNTGELFF. CDR3 DNA (partial): TGTGCCAGCAGCACGGGGACTAGCAACACCGGGGAG. Full variable domain (missing parts from reference TRBV11-3 and TRBJ2-2): EAGVVQSPRYKIIEKKQPVAFWCNPISGHNTLYWYLQNLGQGPELLIRYENEEAVDDSQLPKDRFSAERLKGVDSTLKIQPAELGDSAVYLCASSTGTSNTGELFFGEGSRLTVL.

This clone has ten or more counts. Read data end 3 residues before the CDR3 end; the end is taken from the germline J gene. V is TRBV29-1 and J is TRBJ1-5; TRBD1 might be the D (6 bases). Germline CDR1 is SQVTM and CDR2 is ANQGSEA. The CDR3 is 13 amino acids. V lost 7 bases and J lost 7, with 17 bases in between. This chain's CDR3 is CSATGGRGQPQHF. The covered CDR3 bases are TGCAGCGCCACGGGGGGCCGGGGGCAGCCC.